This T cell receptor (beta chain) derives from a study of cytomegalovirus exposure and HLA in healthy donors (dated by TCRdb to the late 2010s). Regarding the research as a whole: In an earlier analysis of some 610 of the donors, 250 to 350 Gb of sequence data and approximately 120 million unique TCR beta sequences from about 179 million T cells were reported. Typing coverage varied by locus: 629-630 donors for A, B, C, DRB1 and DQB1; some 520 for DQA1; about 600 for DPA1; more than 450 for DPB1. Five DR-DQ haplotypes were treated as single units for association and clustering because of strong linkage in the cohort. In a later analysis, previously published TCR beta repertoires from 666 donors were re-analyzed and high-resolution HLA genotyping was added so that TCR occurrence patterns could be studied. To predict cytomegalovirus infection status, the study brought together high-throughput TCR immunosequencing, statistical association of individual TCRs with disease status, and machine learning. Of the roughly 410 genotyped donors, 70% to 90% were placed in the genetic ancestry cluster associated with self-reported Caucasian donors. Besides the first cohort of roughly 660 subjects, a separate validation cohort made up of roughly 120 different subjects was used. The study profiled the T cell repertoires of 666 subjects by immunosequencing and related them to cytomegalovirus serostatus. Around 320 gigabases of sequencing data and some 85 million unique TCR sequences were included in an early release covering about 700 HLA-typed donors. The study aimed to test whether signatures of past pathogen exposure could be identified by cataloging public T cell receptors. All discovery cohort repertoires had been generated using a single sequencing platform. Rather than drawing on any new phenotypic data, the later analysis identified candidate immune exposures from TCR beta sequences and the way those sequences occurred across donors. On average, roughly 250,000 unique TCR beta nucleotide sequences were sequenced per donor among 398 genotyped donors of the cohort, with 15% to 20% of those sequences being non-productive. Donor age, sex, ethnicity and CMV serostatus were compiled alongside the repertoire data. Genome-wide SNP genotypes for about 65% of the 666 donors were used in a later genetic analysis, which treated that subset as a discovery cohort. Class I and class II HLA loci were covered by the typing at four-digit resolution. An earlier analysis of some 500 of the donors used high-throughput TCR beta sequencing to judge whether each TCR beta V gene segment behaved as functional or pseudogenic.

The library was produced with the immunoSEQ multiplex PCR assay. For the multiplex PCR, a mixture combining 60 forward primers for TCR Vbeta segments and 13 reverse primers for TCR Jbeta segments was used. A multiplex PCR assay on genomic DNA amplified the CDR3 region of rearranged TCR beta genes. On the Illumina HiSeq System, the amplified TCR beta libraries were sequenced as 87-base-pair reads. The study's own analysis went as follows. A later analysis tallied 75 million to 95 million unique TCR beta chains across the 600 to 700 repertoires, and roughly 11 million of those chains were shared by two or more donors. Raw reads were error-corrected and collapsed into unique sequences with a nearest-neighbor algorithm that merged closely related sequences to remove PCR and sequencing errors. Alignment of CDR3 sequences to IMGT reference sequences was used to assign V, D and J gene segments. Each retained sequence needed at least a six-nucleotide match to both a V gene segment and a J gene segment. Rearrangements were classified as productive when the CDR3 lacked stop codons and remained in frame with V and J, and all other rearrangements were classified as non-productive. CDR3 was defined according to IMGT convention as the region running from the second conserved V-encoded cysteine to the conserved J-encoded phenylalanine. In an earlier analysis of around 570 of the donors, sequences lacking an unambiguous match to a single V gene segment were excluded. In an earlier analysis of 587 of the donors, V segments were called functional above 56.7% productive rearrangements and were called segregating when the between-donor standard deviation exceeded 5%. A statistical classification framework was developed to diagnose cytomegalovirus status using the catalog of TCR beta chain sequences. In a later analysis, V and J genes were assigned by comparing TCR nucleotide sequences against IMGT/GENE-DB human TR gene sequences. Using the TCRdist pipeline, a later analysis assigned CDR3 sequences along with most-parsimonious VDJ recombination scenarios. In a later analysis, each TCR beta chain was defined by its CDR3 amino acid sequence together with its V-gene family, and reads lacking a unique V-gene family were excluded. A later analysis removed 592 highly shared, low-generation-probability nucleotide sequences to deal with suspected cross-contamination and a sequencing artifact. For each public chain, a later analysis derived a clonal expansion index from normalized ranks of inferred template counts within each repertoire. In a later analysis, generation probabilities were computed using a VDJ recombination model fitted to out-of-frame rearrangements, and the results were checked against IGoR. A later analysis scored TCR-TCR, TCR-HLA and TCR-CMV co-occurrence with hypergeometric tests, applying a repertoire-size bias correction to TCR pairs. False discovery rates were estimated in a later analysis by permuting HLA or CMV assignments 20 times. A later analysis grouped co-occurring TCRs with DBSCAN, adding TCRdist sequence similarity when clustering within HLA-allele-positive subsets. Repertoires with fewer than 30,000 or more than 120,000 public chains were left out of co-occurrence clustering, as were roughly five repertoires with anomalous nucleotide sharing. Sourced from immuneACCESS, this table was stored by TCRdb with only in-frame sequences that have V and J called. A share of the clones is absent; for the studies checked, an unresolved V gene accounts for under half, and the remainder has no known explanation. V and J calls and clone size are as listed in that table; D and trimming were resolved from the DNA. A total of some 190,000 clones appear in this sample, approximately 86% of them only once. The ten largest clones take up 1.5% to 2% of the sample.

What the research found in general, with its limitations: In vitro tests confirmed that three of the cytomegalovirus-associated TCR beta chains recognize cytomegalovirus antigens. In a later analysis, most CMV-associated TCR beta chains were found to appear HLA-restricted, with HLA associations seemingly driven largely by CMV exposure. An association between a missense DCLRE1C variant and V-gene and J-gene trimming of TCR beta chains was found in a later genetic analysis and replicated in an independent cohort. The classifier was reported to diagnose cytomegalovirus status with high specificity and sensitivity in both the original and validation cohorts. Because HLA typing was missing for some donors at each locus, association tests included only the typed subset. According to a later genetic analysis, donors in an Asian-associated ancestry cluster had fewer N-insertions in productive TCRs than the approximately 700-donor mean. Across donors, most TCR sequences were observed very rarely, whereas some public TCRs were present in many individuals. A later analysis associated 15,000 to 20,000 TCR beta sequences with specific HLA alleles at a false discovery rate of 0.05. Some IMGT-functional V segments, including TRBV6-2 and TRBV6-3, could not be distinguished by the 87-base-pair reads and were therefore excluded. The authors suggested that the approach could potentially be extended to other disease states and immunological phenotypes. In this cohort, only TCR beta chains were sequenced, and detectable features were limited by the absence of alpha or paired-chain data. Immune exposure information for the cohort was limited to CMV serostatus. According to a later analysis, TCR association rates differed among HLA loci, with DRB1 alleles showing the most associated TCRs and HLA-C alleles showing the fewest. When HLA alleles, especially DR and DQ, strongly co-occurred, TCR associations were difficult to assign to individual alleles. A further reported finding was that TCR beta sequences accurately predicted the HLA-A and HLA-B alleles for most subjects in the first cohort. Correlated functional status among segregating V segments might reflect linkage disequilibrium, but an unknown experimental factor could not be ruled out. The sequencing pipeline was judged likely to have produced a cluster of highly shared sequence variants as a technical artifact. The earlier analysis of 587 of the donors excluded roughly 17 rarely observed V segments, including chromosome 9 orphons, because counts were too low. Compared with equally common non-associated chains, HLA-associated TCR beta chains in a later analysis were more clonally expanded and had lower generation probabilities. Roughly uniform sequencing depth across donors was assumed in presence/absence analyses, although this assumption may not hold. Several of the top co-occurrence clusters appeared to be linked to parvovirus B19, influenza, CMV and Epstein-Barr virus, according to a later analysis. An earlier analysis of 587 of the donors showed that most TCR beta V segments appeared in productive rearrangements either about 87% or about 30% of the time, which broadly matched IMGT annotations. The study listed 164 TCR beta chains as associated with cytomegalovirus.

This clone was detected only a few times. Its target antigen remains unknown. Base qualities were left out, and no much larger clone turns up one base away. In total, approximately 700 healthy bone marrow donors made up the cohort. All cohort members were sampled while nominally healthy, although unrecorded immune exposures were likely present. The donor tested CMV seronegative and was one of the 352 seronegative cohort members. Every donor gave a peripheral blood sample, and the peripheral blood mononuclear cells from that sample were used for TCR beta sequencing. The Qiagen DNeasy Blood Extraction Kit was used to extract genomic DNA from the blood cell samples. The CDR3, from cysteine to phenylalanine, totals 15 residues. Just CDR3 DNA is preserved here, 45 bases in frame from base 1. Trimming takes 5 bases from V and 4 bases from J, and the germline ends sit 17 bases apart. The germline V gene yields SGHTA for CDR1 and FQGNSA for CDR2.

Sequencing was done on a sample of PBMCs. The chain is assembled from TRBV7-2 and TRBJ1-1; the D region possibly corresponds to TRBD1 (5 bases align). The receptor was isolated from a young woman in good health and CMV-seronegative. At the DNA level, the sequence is TGTGCCAGCAGCACACACCAGGGCGTGGGCACTGAAGCTTTCTTT. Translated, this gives CASSTHQGVGTEAFF.